This T cell receptor beta chain was identified during a study of blood T cell repertoires in COVID-19. Overall study: The cDNA or gDNA used as material had been derived from T cells, B-cell-depleted T cells, or PBMCs.

Clones were read by immunoSEQ multiplex PCR, and TCRdb kept only the in-frame ones, dropping some. Among around 300,000 clones listed, around 92% were seen once. Germline V gives CDR1 MNHEY, CDR2 SMNVEV (reference sequence). V dropped 3 bases and J dropped 7 bases, with 12 bases sitting between them. The CDR3 extends over 13 amino acids. The chain recombines TRBV27 with TRBJ1-1; D is perhaps TRBD1 (6 bases). The clonotype comes from an older woman who had recovered from COVID-19. Sequenced sample: PBMCs or T cells enriched from blood (not recorded which). This CDR3 reads CASSFRTADEAFF. The CDR3 DNA sequence: TGTGCCAGCAGTTTTAGGACAGCCGATGAAGCTTTCTTT.